The rows below give T cell receptor beta chains drawn from one sample of a study of cytomegalovirus exposure and HLA in healthy donors. Sequencing was performed with immunoSEQ multiplex PCR; in TCRdb, only in-frame clones are kept and a portion is missing. The profile shows about 91,000 clones, more than 70% of them singletons. Sequenced material: PBMCs. Receptors were obtained from a male donor in good health and CMV-seropositive. Both conserved end residues are part of each CDR3. Fields, in order: CDR3 DNA, CDR3 protein, D gene, CDR3 length, clone size, V gene, J gene. A D gene is named only where the DNA matches it firmly. Expanded clones are given a class, and other clones once, few, many or no size at all.

CDR3 DNA: TGTGCCAGCAGACAGGGGGCGCGAAGAAACACCATATATTTT
CDR3 protein: CASRQGARRNTIYF
D gene: TRBD1
CDR3 length: 14
clone size: .
V gene: TRBV28
J gene: TRBJ1-3

CDR3 DNA: TGTGCCAGCAGATGGGGGACTAGCGAAAAAGAGACCCAGTACTTC
CDR3 protein: CASRWGTSEKETQYF
D gene: TRBD2
CDR3 length: 15
clone size: .
V gene: TRBV9
J gene: TRBJ2-5

CDR3 DNA: TGTGCAAGTCGCCGACGGGGTGCTCACTATGGCTACACCTTC
CDR3 protein: CASRRRGAHYGYTF
D gene: .
CDR3 length: 14
clone size: .
V gene: TRBV12-2
J gene: TRBJ1-2

CDR3 DNA: TGCGCCAGCAGCAAATATAGCGGGGGGGTTCGTAAAGAGACCCAGTACTTC
CDR3 protein: CASSKYSGGVRKETQYF
D gene: TRBD2
CDR3 length: 17
clone size: .
V gene: TRBV5-1
J gene: TRBJ2-5

CDR3 DNA: TGCAGCGTTGAAGATCTTTCTCACAGGGGGCCAAGGGAGACCCAGTACTTC
CDR3 protein: CSVEDLSHRGPRETQYF
D gene: TRBD1
CDR3 length: 17
clone size: once
V gene: TRBV29-1
J gene: TRBJ2-5

CDR3 DNA: TGTGCCAGCAGCGTTGGGGGGAGGAATGAGCAGTTCTTC
CDR3 protein: CASSVGGRNEQFF
D gene: .
CDR3 length: 13
clone size: .
V gene: TRBV9
J gene: TRBJ2-1

CDR3 DNA: TGTGCCTGGAGTGTAGGAACAGGGGGGCCCTACGAGCAGTACTTC
CDR3 protein: CAWSVGTGGPYEQYF
D gene: TRBD1
CDR3 length: 15
clone size: .
V gene: TRBV30
J gene: TRBJ2-7

CDR3 DNA: TGTGCCAGCAGTTTACTGGGACAGGGGTTCACAGATACGCAGTATTTT
CDR3 protein: CASSLLGQGFTDTQYF
D gene: TRBD1
CDR3 length: 16
clone size: .
V gene: TRBV27
J gene: TRBJ2-3

CDR3 DNA: TGCGCCAGCAGCCCTACAGGGGGCTGGAATGAAAAACTGTTTTTT
CDR3 protein: CASSPTGGWNEKLFF
D gene: TRBD1
CDR3 length: 15
clone size: .
V gene: TRBV5-1
J gene: TRBJ1-4

CDR3 DNA: TGTGCCAGCAGCGGCACCGGGACAGGGGCCTACGAGCAGTACTTC
CDR3 protein: CASSGTGTGAYEQYF
D gene: TRBD1
CDR3 length: 15
clone size: .
V gene: TRBV2
J gene: TRBJ2-7

CDR3 DNA: TGTGCCAGCAGTTGGGCACAGGTGAACACTGAAGCTTTCTTT
CDR3 protein: CASSWAQVNTEAFF
D gene: .
CDR3 length: 14
clone size: .
V gene: TRBV6-1
J gene: TRBJ1-1

CDR3 DNA: TGTGCCAGCATGGAGGGTTATCCCCGCAAGACCCAGTACTTC
CDR3 protein: CASMEGYPRKTQYF
D gene: .
CDR3 length: 14
clone size: .
V gene: TRBV2
J gene: TRBJ2-5

CDR3 DNA: TGCAGCGTTCCAAGGGGGACAGACACCTACGAGCAGTACTTC
CDR3 protein: CSVPRGTDTYEQYF
D gene: TRBD1
CDR3 length: 14
clone size: .
V gene: TRBV29-1
J gene: TRBJ2-7

CDR3 DNA: TGTGCCAGCAGCCCCTTAGCGGGGGGTGGAGATACGCAGTATTTT
CDR3 protein: CASSPLAGGGDTQYF
D gene: TRBD2
CDR3 length: 15
clone size: few
V gene: TRBV7-7
J gene: TRBJ2-3

CDR3 DNA: TGTGCCAGCAGTCCCTGGGCCAGACAGGGGGGGACCGGGGAGCTGTTTTTT
CDR3 protein: CASSPWARQGGTGELFF
D gene: TRBD1
CDR3 length: 17
clone size: .
V gene: TRBV25-1
J gene: TRBJ2-2

CDR3 DNA: TGTGCCAGCAGCCTAAGGACAGGGGTTTCCTACGAGCAGTACTTC
CDR3 protein: CASSLRTGVSYEQYF
D gene: TRBD1
CDR3 length: 15
clone size: .
V gene: TRBV11-3
J gene: TRBJ2-7

CDR3 DNA: TGTGCCAGCAGCTCAGTCAGGGGGCCTGCTGGCTACACCTTC
CDR3 protein: CASSSVRGPAGYTF
D gene: TRBD1
CDR3 length: 14
clone size: .
V gene: TRBV7-2
J gene: TRBJ1-2

CDR3 DNA: TGTGCCAGCAGCTTAGCGGGGGGGACGGGCGGTGAAAAACTGTTTTTT
CDR3 protein: CASSLAGGTGGEKLFF
D gene: .
CDR3 length: 16
clone size: .
V gene: TRBV7-2
J gene: TRBJ1-4

CDR3 DNA: TGTGCCATTTCCTTAGGGGGTGAGCAGTACTTC
CDR3 protein: CAISLGGEQYF
D gene: .
CDR3 length: 11
clone size: .
V gene: TRBV21-1
J gene: TRBJ2-7

CDR3 DNA: TGTGCCAGCAGCCTGGGACTAGCTGATAACTACGAGCAGTACTTC
CDR3 protein: CASSLGLADNYEQYF
D gene: TRBD2
CDR3 length: 15
clone size: few
V gene: TRBV6-5
J gene: TRBJ2-7

CDR3 DNA: TGTGCCTGGAGTGTACGCAGGACAGGTCATCAGCCCCAGCATTTT
CDR3 protein: CAWSVRRTGHQPQHF
D gene: TRBD1
CDR3 length: 15
clone size: .
V gene: TRBV30
J gene: TRBJ1-5

CDR3 DNA: TGTGCCAGTAGTAACCTAGCGGGACGGGAGACCCAGTACTTC
CDR3 protein: CASSNLAGRETQYF
D gene: TRBD2
CDR3 length: 14
clone size: .
V gene: TRBV19
J gene: TRBJ2-5

CDR3 DNA: TGTGCCAGTAGTATAGGGGGGGATTCCATCTGGGAGCAGTACTTC
CDR3 protein: CASSIGGDSIWEQYF
D gene: .
CDR3 length: 15
clone size: .
V gene: TRBV19
J gene: TRBJ2-7

CDR3 DNA: TGTGCCAGCAGAGGTACAGGGGGGAGCAGAAACACCATATATTTT
CDR3 protein: CASRGTGGSRNTIYF
D gene: TRBD1
CDR3 length: 15
clone size: .
V gene: TRBV28
J gene: TRBJ1-3

CDR3 DNA: TGTGCCAGCAGTTCCCTTGGAGCGGGGACCCCCTACGAGCAGTACTTC
CDR3 protein: CASSSLGAGTPYEQYF
D gene: TRBD2
CDR3 length: 16
clone size: few
V gene: TRBV28
J gene: TRBJ2-7

CDR3 DNA: TGTGCCAGCAGCCGGACAGGGGACTCCTACAATGAGCAGTTCTTC
CDR3 protein: CASSRTGDSYNEQFF
D gene: TRBD1
CDR3 length: 15
clone size: .
V gene: TRBV7-2
J gene: TRBJ2-1

CDR3 DNA: TGTGCCAGCAGCATATCACCGACAGCAAGCTCTGGAAACACCATATATTTT
CDR3 protein: CASSISPTASSGNTIYF
D gene: .
CDR3 length: 17
clone size: once
V gene: TRBV7-2
J gene: TRBJ1-3

CDR3 DNA: TGTGCCAGCAAGGCCAGGCACAATCAGCCCCAGCATTTT
CDR3 protein: CASKARHNQPQHF
D gene: .
CDR3 length: 13
clone size: .
V gene: TRBV19
J gene: TRBJ1-5

CDR3 DNA: TGTGCCAGCAGTTACGAGGGTGGCTACACCTTC
CDR3 protein: CASSYEGGYTF
D gene: .
CDR3 length: 11
clone size: .
V gene: TRBV6-5
J gene: TRBJ1-2

CDR3 DNA: TGTGCCAGTAGTAGTGATAACAGGGGGCAGGGGAATCAGCCCCAGCATTTT
CDR3 protein: CASSSDNRGQGNQPQHF
D gene: TRBD1
CDR3 length: 17
clone size: few
V gene: TRBV19
J gene: TRBJ1-5

CDR3 DNA: TGCGCCAGCCTTACAGTTCCATCAGACACCGGGGAGCTGTTTTTT
CDR3 protein: CASLTVPSDTGELFF
D gene: .
CDR3 length: 15
clone size: .
V gene: TRBV5-1
J gene: TRBJ2-2

CDR3 DNA: TGTGCCAGCAGCTCAGTGACAGGCCCAGATACGCAGTATTTT
CDR3 protein: CASSSVTGPDTQYF
D gene: .
CDR3 length: 14
clone size: .
V gene: TRBV7-9
J gene: TRBJ2-3

CDR3 DNA: TGTGCCAGCAGCTTTAAAGCGGGAGGTTTAGATACGCAGTATTTT
CDR3 protein: CASSFKAGGLDTQYF
D gene: TRBD2
CDR3 length: 15
clone size: .
V gene: TRBV5-8
J gene: TRBJ2-3

CDR3 DNA: TGTGCCAGTAGTAACCTACCGGGACAGGGGGCAAATGGCTACACCTTC
CDR3 protein: CASSNLPGQGANGYTF
D gene: TRBD1
CDR3 length: 16
clone size: .
V gene: TRBV19
J gene: TRBJ1-2

CDR3 DNA: TGTGCCAGCAGTTATATCTCTGGGGCCAACGTCCTGACTTTC
CDR3 protein: CASSYISGANVLTF
D gene: .
CDR3 length: 14
clone size: .
V gene: TRBV28
J gene: TRBJ2-6

CDR3 DNA: TGTGCCAGCAGTAACTACCCGGGGGGGCCCTACGAGCAGTACTTC
CDR3 protein: CASSNYPGGPYEQYF
D gene: TRBD2
CDR3 length: 15
clone size: .
V gene: TRBV6-1
J gene: TRBJ2-7

CDR3 DNA: TGCGCCAGCAGTGAGAGACCTAGCGGGAGAACATCAGATACGCAGTATTTT
CDR3 protein: CASSERPSGRTSDTQYF
D gene: TRBD2
CDR3 length: 17
clone size: .
V gene: TRBV10-1
J gene: TRBJ2-3

CDR3 DNA: TGTGCCAGCAGCTGGAAACTAGCCCTTCCCACAGATACGCAGTATTTT
CDR3 protein: CASSWKLALPTDTQYF
D gene: .
CDR3 length: 16
clone size: .
V gene: TRBV7-9
J gene: TRBJ2-3

CDR3 DNA: TGCAGCGCCGGACAGCAAGAGACCCAGTACTTC
CDR3 protein: CSAGQQETQYF
D gene: .
CDR3 length: 11
clone size: .
V gene: TRBV29-1
J gene: TRBJ2-5

CDR3 DNA: TGTGCCAGCAGCTTACTGACTAGCGGCCAAGGGCGCTACGAGCAGTACTTC
CDR3 protein: CASSLLTSGQGRYEQYF
D gene: TRBD2
CDR3 length: 17
clone size: .
V gene: TRBV5-4
J gene: TRBJ2-7

CDR3 DNA: TGTGCCAGCAGTTCAATGAGGGTTGGGGGCAATCAGCCCCAGCATTTT
CDR3 protein: CASSSMRVGGNQPQHF
D gene: .
CDR3 length: 16
clone size: .
V gene: TRBV28
J gene: TRBJ1-5

CDR3 DNA: TGTGCCAGCAGTTGGACTAGCGGGTACCAAGAGACCCAGTACTTC
CDR3 protein: CASSWTSGYQETQYF
D gene: TRBD2
CDR3 length: 15
clone size: .
V gene: TRBV2
J gene: TRBJ2-5

CDR3 DNA: TGTGCCAGCAGTAAATACGGGATCCTCTACGAGCAGTACTTC
CDR3 protein: CASSKYGILYEQYF
D gene: .
CDR3 length: 14
clone size: .
V gene: TRBV28
J gene: TRBJ2-7

CDR3 DNA: TGTGCCAGTAGTCTCCCGGGACTAGCGGGGGGCCGTAAAGATACGCAGTATTTT
CDR3 protein: CASSLPGLAGGRKDTQYF
D gene: TRBD2
CDR3 length: 18
clone size: .
V gene: TRBV19
J gene: TRBJ2-3

CDR3 DNA: TGTGCCAGTAGTATTGGGACAGGCGCTAGTGAGCAGTACTTC
CDR3 protein: CASSIGTGASEQYF
D gene: TRBD1
CDR3 length: 14
clone size: .
V gene: TRBV19
J gene: TRBJ2-7

CDR3 DNA: TGCGCCAGCAGCCAAGAGGGGACTAGCGGAGGATATGAGCAGTTCTTC
CDR3 protein: CASSQEGTSGGYEQFF
D gene: TRBD2
CDR3 length: 16
clone size: .
V gene: TRBV4-1
J gene: TRBJ2-1

CDR3 DNA: TGTGCCAGCAGTGAAGATCGGGTGAGCTCCTATAATTCACCCCTCCACTTT
CDR3 protein: CASSEDRVSSYNSPLHF
D gene: .
CDR3 length: 17
clone size: .
V gene: TRBV6-1
J gene: TRBJ1-6

CDR3 DNA: TGTGCCAGCAGTTTTTTAGGACAGGGCCTCATGCCCCAGCATTTT
CDR3 protein: CASSFLGQGLMPQHF
D gene: TRBD1
CDR3 length: 15
clone size: once
V gene: TRBV27
J gene: TRBJ1-5